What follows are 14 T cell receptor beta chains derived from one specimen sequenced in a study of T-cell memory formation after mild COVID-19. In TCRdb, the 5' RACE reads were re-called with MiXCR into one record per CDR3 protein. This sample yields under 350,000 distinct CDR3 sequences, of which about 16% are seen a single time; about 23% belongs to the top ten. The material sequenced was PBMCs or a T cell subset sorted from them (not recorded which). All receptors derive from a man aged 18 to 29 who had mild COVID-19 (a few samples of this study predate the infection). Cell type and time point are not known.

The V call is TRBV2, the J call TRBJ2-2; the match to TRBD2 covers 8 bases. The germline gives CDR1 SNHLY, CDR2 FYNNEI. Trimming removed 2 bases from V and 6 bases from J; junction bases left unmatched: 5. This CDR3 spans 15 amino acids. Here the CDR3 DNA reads TGTGCCAGCAGTGAAACGGGGGGGCCTGCCGGGGAGCTGTTTTTT. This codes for CASSETGGPAGELFF.

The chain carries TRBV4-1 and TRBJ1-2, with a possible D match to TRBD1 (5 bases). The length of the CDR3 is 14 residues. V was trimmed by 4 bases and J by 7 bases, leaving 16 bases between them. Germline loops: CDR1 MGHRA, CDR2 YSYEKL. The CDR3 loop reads CASSPRGQGPGYTF. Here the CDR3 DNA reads TGCGCCAGCAGCCCCCGGGGTCAGGGCCCTGGCTACACCTTC.

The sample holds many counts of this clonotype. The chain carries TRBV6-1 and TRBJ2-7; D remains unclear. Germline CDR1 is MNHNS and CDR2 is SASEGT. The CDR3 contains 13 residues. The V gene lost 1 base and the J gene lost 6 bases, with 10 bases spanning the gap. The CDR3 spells CASSEGAVLEQYV. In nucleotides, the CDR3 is TGTGCCAGCAGTGAAGGGGCAGTCCTCGAGCAGTACGTC.

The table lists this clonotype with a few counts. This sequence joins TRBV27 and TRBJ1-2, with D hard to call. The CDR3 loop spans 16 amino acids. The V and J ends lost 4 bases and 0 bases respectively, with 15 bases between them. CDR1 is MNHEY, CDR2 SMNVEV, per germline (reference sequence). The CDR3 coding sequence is TGTGCCAGCAGTTACTCGGCCCACCTAGCTAACTATGGCTACACCTTC. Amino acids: CASSYSAHLANYGYTF.

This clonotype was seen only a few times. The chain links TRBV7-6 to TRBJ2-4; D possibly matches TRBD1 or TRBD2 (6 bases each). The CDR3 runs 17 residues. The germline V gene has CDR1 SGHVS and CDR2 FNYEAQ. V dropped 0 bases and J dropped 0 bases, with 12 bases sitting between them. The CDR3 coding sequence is TGTGCCAGCAGCTTAGCGGGGGGCGTTCTAGCCAAAAACATTCAGTACTTC. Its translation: CASSLAGGVLAKNIQYF.

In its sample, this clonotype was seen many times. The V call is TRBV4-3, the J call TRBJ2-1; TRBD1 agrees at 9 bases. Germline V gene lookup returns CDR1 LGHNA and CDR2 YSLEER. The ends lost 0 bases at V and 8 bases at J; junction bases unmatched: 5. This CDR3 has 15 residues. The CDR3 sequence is CASSQDDRGIDEQFF. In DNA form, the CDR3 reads TGCGCCAGCAGCCAAGATGACAGGGGGATCGATGAGCAGTTCTTC.

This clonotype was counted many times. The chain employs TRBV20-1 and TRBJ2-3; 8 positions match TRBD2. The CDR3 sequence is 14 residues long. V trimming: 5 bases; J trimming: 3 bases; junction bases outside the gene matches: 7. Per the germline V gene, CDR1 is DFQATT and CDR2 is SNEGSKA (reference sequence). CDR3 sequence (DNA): TGCAGTGCTCCGGGGGGGTTGGGGACAGATACGCAGTATTTT. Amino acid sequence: CSAPGGLGTDTQYF.

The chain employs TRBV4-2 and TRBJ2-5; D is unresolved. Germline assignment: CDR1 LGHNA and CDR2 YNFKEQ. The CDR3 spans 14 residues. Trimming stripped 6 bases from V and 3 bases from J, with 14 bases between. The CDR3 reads CASSRGESEETQYF. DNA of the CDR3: TGTGCCAGCAGTCGAGGAGAATCGGAAGAGACCCAGTACTTC.

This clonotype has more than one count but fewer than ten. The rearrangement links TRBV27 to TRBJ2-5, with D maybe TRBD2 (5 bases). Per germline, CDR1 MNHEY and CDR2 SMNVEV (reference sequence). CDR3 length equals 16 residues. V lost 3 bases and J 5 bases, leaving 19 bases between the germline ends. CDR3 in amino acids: CASSFSPGLRLETQYF. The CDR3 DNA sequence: TGTGCCAGCAGTTTTTCCCCAGGACTCCGGCTCGAGACCCAGTACTTC.

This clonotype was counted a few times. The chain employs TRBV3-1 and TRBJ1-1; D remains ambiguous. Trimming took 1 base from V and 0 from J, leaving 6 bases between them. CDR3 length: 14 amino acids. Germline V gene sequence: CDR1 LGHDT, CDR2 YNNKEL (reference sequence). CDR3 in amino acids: CASSQGRLNTEAFF. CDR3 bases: TGTGCCAGCAGCCAAGGGCGACTGAACACTGAAGCTTTCTTT.

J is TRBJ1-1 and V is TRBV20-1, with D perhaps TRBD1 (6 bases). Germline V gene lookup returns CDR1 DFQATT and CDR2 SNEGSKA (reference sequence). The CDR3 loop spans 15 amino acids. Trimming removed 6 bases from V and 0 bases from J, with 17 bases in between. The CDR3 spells CSAPSPTGMNTEAFF. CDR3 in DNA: TGCAGTGCCCCATCGCCCACAGGGATGAACACTGAAGCTTTCTTT.

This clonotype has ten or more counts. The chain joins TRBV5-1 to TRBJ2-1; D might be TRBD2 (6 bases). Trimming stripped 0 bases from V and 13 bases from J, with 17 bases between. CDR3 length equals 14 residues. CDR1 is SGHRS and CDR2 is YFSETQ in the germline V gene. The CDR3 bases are TGCGCCAGCAGCTTGGATACCGTGGCGGGGCACCAGTTCTTC. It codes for CASSLDTVAGHQFF.

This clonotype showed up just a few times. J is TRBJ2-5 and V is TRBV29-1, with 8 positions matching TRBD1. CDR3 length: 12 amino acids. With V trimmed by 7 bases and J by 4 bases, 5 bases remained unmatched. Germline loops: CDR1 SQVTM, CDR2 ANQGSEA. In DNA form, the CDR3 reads TGCAGCGCGGACAGGGCGGGAGAGACCCAGTACTTC. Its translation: CSADRAGETQYF.

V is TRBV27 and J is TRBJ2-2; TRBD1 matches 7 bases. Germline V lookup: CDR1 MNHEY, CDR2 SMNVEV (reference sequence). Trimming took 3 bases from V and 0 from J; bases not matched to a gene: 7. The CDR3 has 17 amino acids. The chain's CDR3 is CASSFRSTGTNTGELFF. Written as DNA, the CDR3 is TGTGCCAGCAGTTTTCGTTCGACAGGGACGAACACCGGGGAGCTGTTTTTT.